This T cell receptor (beta chain) originates from a study of cytotoxic CD8 clonotypes in ibrutinib-treated CLL. Study details: Mean yields were approximately 260,000 productive templates and some 90,000 productive rearrangements per sample. Study results and limitations: Baseline clonality, above age-matched healthy donor levels, tracked circulating CD8+ T-cell counts. On treatment, the uncommon public clonotypes contracted or remained stable.

Of note for this clone: Its antigen is still unknown.

Germline loops: CDR1 SGHNT, CDR2 YYREEE (reference sequence). The CDR3 is 14 amino acids. Trimming removed 0 bases from V and 4 bases from J, with 9 bases in between. Libraries were prepared by immunoSEQ multiplex PCR; TCRdb keeps only in-frame clonotypes and omits some of them. This sample carries over 150,000 clones, over 65% of them seen once, and the ten largest clones take approximately 2%. The sample in question was PBMCs, obtained after 12 months of ibrutinib treatment. The origin of this receptor is a human donor with chronic lymphocytic leukemia. The chain uses TRBV5-4 and TRBJ2-3; D not resolved. The CDR3 spells CASSLGQAPDTQYF. The CDR3 DNA sequence: TGTGCCAGCAGCTTGGGGCAGGCCCCAGATACGCAGTATTTT.